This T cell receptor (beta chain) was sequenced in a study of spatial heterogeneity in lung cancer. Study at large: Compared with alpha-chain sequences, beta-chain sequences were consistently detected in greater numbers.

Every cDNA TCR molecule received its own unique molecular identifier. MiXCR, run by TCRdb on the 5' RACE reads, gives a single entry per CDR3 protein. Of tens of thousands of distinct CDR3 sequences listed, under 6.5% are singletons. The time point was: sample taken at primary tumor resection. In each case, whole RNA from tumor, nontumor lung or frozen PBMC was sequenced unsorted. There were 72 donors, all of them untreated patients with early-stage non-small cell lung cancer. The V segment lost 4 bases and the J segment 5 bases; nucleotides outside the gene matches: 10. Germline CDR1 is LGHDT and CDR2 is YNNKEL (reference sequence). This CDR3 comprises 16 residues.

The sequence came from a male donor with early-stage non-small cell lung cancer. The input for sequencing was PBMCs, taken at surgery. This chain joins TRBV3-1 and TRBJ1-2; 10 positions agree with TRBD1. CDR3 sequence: CASSPEKGQGVYGYTF. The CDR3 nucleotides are TGTGCCAGCAGCCCCGAAAAAGGACAGGGGGTATATGGCTACACCTTC.